This is a list of T cell receptor beta chains from one sample in a study of T cell repertoires in cytomegalovirus infection. TCRdb ran MiXCR on the reads and lists one entry per CDR3 protein. The table has around 570,000 distinct CDR3 sequences, roughly 42% seen once; the top ten hold 48%. For these TCRs, the target antigens are not known. The sample here was cultured PBMCs, taken from culture after CMV antigen stimulation. These receptors came from a human donor in good health (CMV status not recorded). Some clones in this sample may be carry-over from other donors' samples. Each CDR3 is given with its conserved first and last residue. A D gene is named only where the DNA matches it firmly. A clone size is listed for some rows: how often the clone was seen (once, few, many), or a class if it is expanded.

v_gene	abundance	d_gene	j_gene	CDR3nt	CDR3aa
TRBV7-6	few	.	TRBJ2-5	TGTGCCAGCAGCTTAGCTTACAGCCAAGAGACCCAGTACTTC	CASSLAYSQETQYF
TRBV10-1	.	TRBD2	TRBJ2-1	TGCGCCAGCAGTGAGCCGGGAGGGCGCAATGAGCAGTTCTTC	CASSEPGGRNEQFF
TRBV12-3/TRBV12-4	few	.	TRBJ2-2	TGTGCCAGCAGTTCTCGGATGGGGGAGCTGTTTTTT	CASSSRMGELFF
TRBV19	few	.	TRBJ1-1	TGTGCCAGTAGTATTTTTGGGGGGGCTAACACTGAAGCTTTCTTT	CASSIFGGANTEAFF
TRBV6-5	.	.	TRBJ1-1	TGTGCCAGCAGAAACGATTATGCAGGAAACACTGAAGCTTTCTTT	CASRNDYAGNTEAFF
TRBV6-1	.	.	TRBJ1-1	TGTGCCAGCAGTGTACAGGGTCCGAACACTGAAGCTTTCTTT	CASSVQGPNTEAFF
TRBV12-3/TRBV12-4	.	.	TRBJ1-3	TGTGCCAGCAAGCCCCCCAGGGTGAGGGGAAACACCATATATTTT	CASKPPRVRGNTIYF
TRBV5-1	.	.	TRBJ1-5	TGCGCCAGCAGCCCTTCGAGTGTGGATCAGCCCCAGCATTTT	CASSPSSVDQPQHF
TRBV20-1	.	.	TRBJ1-5	TGCAGTGCCAAAGGGGTAGGACTCCTCAATCAGCCCCAGCATTTT	CSAKGVGLLNQPQHF
TRBV19	.	.	TRBJ1-5	TGTGCCAGTACCCTCCTGGCAGGTGGGAATCAGCCCCAGCATTTT	CASTLLAGGNQPQHF
TRBV11-2	.	.	TRBJ2-7	TGTGCCAGCACAAGGGCTCCCAGCTCCTACGAGCAGTACTTC	CASTRAPSSYEQYF
TRBV6-2/TRBV6-3	.	.	TRBJ2-7	TGTGCCAGCTTGGGCCGGTCGCTAGCGCAATACGAGCAGTACTTC	CASLGRSLAQYEQYF
TRBV7-2	few	.	TRBJ2-5	TGTGCCAGCAGCCAGCCACTGGGATGGGGGCGAGAGACCCAGTACTTC	CASSQPLGWGRETQYF
TRBV5-4	.	TRBD2	TRBJ2-5	TGTGCCTCGAGCGGGGGGGCTTTAGAGACCCAGTACTTC	CASSGGALETQYF
TRBV19	.	.	TRBJ2-1	TGTGCCAGTAGCCCCCTGGCAATTGACAATGAGCAGTTCTTC	CASSPLAIDNEQFF
TRBV7-6	once	.	TRBJ2-1	TGTGCCAGCAGCTTAGGTATAGCTGAGCAGTTCTTC	CASSLGIAEQFF
TRBV7-8	.	TRBD1	TRBJ1-3	TGTGCCAGCAGCTTAGGAAGGACAGGGATTTCTGGAAACACCATATATTTT	CASSLGRTGISGNTIYF
TRBV27	many	TRBD2	TRBJ2-7	TGTGCCAGCAGTGGCAGCGGGAGCTACGAGCAGTACTTC	CASSGSGSYEQYF
TRBV19	.	.	TRBJ1-1	TGTGCCACCAGTGGATGGACTGAAGCTTTCTTT	CATSGWTEAFF
TRBV7-6	.	.	TRBJ2-7	TGTGCCAGCAGCTTAAGCGGTGAGGGCCCGAATGCCTTCGAGCAGTACTTC	CASSLSGEGPNAFEQYF
TRBV6-5	many	.	TRBJ1-1	TGTGCCAGCAGTTACTCTCCGGCGAACACTGAAGCTTTCTTT	CASSYSPANTEAFF
TRBV20-1	.	.	TRBJ1-1	TGCAGTTACCGGGACCCCCAAATGAACACTGAAGCTTTCTTT	CSYRDPQMNTEAFF
TRBV7-6	.	.	TRBJ2-1	TGTGCCAGCGGGGGGATTAATGAGCAGTTCTTC	CASGGINEQFF
TRBV27	few	.	TRBJ2-1	TGTGCCAGCAGTTGGGCGCTCAGGTCCCCCTACAATGAGCAGTTCTTC	CASSWALRSPYNEQFF
TRBV7-8	few	.	TRBJ1-5	TGTGCCAGCAGCTCCCCCCCCGGATTCAATCAGCCCCAGCATTTT	CASSSPPGFNQPQHF
TRBV10-3	.	.	TRBJ2-7	TGTGCCATCAGTCCAGGGGAAGTGAGTTCCTACGAGCAGTACTTC	CAISPGEVSSYEQYF
TRBV6-1	few	.	TRBJ1-5	TGTGCCAGCAGTGTAAGGGGGAGTGACAATCAGCCCCAGCATTTT	CASSVRGSDNQPQHF
TRBV20-1	.	TRBD2	TRBJ2-1	TGCAGTGCTGCACGGGGGGGACTAGCGGAGGAAGCATACAATGAGCAGTTCTTC	CSAARGGLAEEAYNEQFF
TRBV7-2	many	.	TRBJ1-2	TGTGCCAGCAGCCCCCCCGGGACTCACTATGGCTACACCTTC	CASSPPGTHYGYTF
TRBV7-2	few	TRBD1	TRBJ1-5	TGTGCCAGCAGTTCGGGACAGGGAAACAATCAGCCCCAGCATTTT	CASSSGQGNNQPQHF
TRBV5-6	.	.	TRBJ2-5	TGTGCCAGCAGCCGCCCCCTTGGGTACCAAGAGACCCAGTACTTC	CASSRPLGYQETQYF
TRBV12-3/TRBV12-4	.	TRBD2	TRBJ2-3	TGTGCCAGCAGTTTATCGAGGACTAGCGACGGATCAGGGCAGTATTTT	CASSLSRTSDGSGQYF
TRBV7-9	.	.	TRBJ2-1	TGTGCCAGCAGCGTCATAGCGGCCTACAATGAGCAGTTCTTC	CASSVIAAYNEQFF
TRBV7-8	once	TRBD1	TRBJ2-1	TGTGCCAGCAGCCCGCCGGGACAGGGAGCCAATGAGCAGTTCTTC	CASSPPGQGANEQFF
TRBV12-3/TRBV12-4	.	.	TRBJ1-5	TGTGCCAGCAGTCGCGTCAGAGGAGACCCTCAGCCCCAGCATTTT	CASSRVRGDPQPQHF
TRBV11-2	few	TRBD1	TRBJ1-2	TGTGCCAGCAGCTTAGACTCCCGACAGGGTTATATGACCGGCTACACCTTC	CASSLDSRQGYMTGYTF
TRBV6-1	.	TRBD1	TRBJ1-3	TGTGCCAGCAGCCGACAGGGAGGTCACTCTGGAAACACCATATATTTT	CASSRQGGHSGNTIYF
TRBV12-3/TRBV12-4	.	.	TRBJ1-5	TGTGCCAGCAGCCGAAAAGGTCAGGCAAAGCATTTT	CASSRKGQAKHF
TRBV7-2	many	.	TRBJ2-5	TGTGCCAGCAGCTTAGCCCGGACAGCCGAGACCCAGTACTTC	CASSLARTAETQYF
TRBV6-1	.	TRBD1	TRBJ1-1	TGTGCCAGCAGTAGAGAGGGACAGGGGGGATCTGAAGCTTTCTTT	CASSREGQGGSEAFF
TRBV7-2	many	TRBD2	TRBJ2-7	TGTGCCAGCAGCTGGGCCCCCGGGGGGGCAGCCGAGCAGTACTTC	CASSWAPGGAAEQYF
TRBV7-2	.	TRBD2	TRBJ2-5	TGTGCCAGCAGCTTAATGCTAGCGGGAAAAGAGACCCAGTACTTC	CASSLMLAGKETQYF
TRBV7-8	.	.	TRBJ2-7	TGTGCCAGCAGCCACAGGGAGTCTTCTTCCGAGCAGTACTTC	CASSHRESSSEQYF
TRBV28	few	TRBD1	TRBJ2-2	TGTGCCATCCCAAAGACAGGGACCGGGGAGCTGTTTTTT	CAIPKTGTGELFF
TRBV15	few	TRBD2	TRBJ2-1	TGTGCCACCAGCAGGACTAGCGGGAGATTCAATGAGCAGTTCTTC	CATSRTSGRFNEQFF
TRBV20-1	.	.	TRBJ2-5	TGCAGTGCTTCTCCTGGGGGGAAAGAGACCCAGTACTTC	CSASPGGKETQYF
TRBV10-3	few	.	TRBJ1-6	TGTGCCATCAGTGAAAGCTCCTATAATTCACCCCTCCACTTT	CAISESSYNSPLHF
TRBV5-5	few	.	TRBJ1-1	TGTGCCAGCAGCCCTATGGGGGTCCAGTACACTGAAGCTTTCTTT	CASSPMGVQYTEAFF
TRBV18	.	.	TRBJ2-6	TGTGCCAGCTCACCACCAGGGCTCGGGGCCAACGTCCTGACTTTC	CASSPPGLGANVLTF
TRBV28	few	.	TRBJ2-1	TGTGCCAGCCTCGAAGGGGGGGGGGAGGTTAATGAGCAGTTCTTC	CASLEGGGEVNEQFF
TRBV27	few	.	TRBJ1-1	TGTGCCAGCAGTTTCGACCTTCGGGGCACTGAAGCTTTCTTT	CASSFDLRGTEAFF
TRBV7-6	.	.	TRBJ2-5	TGTGCCAGCAGCTCCCCTCAGGTTGAAGAGACCCAGTACTTC	CASSSPQVEETQYF
TRBV12-3/TRBV12-4	few	TRBD2	TRBJ2-7	TGTGCCAGCAGTTTGGGACTAGCGGCCCACTCCGGGTACGAGCAGTACTTC	CASSLGLAAHSGYEQYF
TRBV6-6	.	.	TRBJ2-2	TGTGCCAGCACTTACGGGGGAGCGGCCGGGGAGCTGTTTTTT	CASTYGGAAGELFF
TRBV2	.	.	TRBJ2-7	TGTGCCAGCAGTGCTGGCAGGGGTTACGAGCAGTACTTC	CASSAGRGYEQYF
TRBV7-2	few	TRBD1	TRBJ1-1	TGTGCCAGCAGCACCAGGGGGGGGCAGGGGAGGGGGTGGCCCATGAACACTGAAGCTTTCTTT	CASSTRGGQGRGWPMNTEAFF
TRBV28	few	TRBD2	TRBJ2-3	TGTGCCAGCAGTCCCCCTAGCGGGGGGGGCACAGATACGCAGTATTTT	CASSPPSGGGTDTQYF
TRBV6-8	.	.	TRBJ2-7	TGTGCCAGCAAGTTTAGGATTGAGAGGGGTGGGATGGGCTACGAGCAGTACTTC	CASKFRIERGGMGYEQYF
TRBV7-2	few	TRBD1	TRBJ2-7	TGTGCCAGCAGCTCTGAGGGGGCGCCCTCCTACGAGCAGTACTTC	CASSSEGAPSYEQYF